The clone carrying this TCR beta chain was counted ten times or more. The antigen is unknown. These data are taken from a study of cytomegalovirus exposure and HLA in healthy donors. The V segment lost 6 bases and the J segment 10 bases; nucleotides outside the gene matches: 3. The germline V gene has CDR1 KGHSH and CDR2 LQKENI. This CDR3 spans 13 amino acids. Use of 60 Vbeta and 13 Jbeta primers characterized the PCR. Repertoires were generated with immunoSEQ multiplex PCR, while TCRdb's copy carries only in-frame clones and drops some. The sample has about 82,000 clones, around 77% seen once. Overall study findings and caveats: The likely explanation for a cluster of highly shared sequence variants was sequencing artifact. A link between a missense DCLRE1C variant and TCR beta V- and J-gene trimming emerged from a later analysis.

The rearrangement uses TRBV18 and TRBJ1-6; the match to TRBD1 covers 10 bases. The sequenced material came from PBMCs. The sequence came from a man aged 50 or older in good health and CMV-seronegative. The DNA for the CDR3 is TGTGCCAGCTCCGGGACAGGGGAATCACCCCTCCACTTT. It encodes CASSGTGESPLHF.